A single sample is the source of the 28 T cell receptor beta chains below, sequenced in a study of control samples from healthy donors and cancer patients. Data came from immunoSEQ multiplex PCR; TCRdb stores just in-frame clones and leaves some out. The table records about 88,000 clones, roughly 93% of them present only once. The source material was blood. The source is a man aged 18 to 35 in good health.

The rearrangement joins TRBV6-5 to TRBJ2-1; D is unclear. The V end lost 6 bases, the J end lost 8 bases, and 14 bases lay between the germline ends. The germline V gene has CDR1 MNHEY and CDR2 SVGAGI. The CDR3 extends over 13 amino acids. CDR3 bases: TGTGCCAGCAGGCTAGAATTGGGCGATGAGCAGTTCTTC. It specifies CASRLELGDEQFF.

The chain recombines TRBV6-1 with TRBJ1-3; TRBD1 is a possible D gene (5 bases). Between the trimmed V and J ends, which lost 3 bases and 0 bases, there was a span of 12 bases. The germline CDR1 and CDR2 sequences are MNHNS and SASEGT. The length of the CDR3 is 16 residues. The CDR3 sequence is CASSEGRAHSGNTIYF. The DNA for the CDR3 is TGTGCCAGCAGTGAGGGCAGGGCCCACTCTGGAAACACCATATATTTT.

The rearrangement links TRBV18 to TRBJ1-4; TRBD1 aligns across 9 bases. Germline V lookup: CDR1 KGHSH, CDR2 LQKENI. This CDR3 comprises 14 residues. V shed 6 bases and J 5 bases; nucleotides not matched to a gene: 4. The CDR3 here is CASSTGTGNEKLFF. The CDR3 coding sequence is TGTGCCAGCTCTACAGGGACAGGGAATGAAAAACTGTTTTTT.

For the CDR3, the DNA is TGCGCCAGCAGCCAAGATCCCGGACTAGCGGGTAGGATTGAATACAATGAGCAGTTCTTC. Its protein is CASSQDPGLAGRIEYNEQFF. The chain uses TRBV4-3 and TRBJ2-1; 11 positions agree with TRBD2. This CDR3 is built from 20 residues. V was clipped by 0 bases and J by 4 bases; unmatched bases: 14. CDR1 and CDR2 (germline): LGHNA, YSLEER.

This chain joins TRBV27 and TRBJ1-3, with D tentatively TRBD1 (6 bases). CDR1 is MNHEY, CDR2 SMNVEV, per germline (reference sequence). This CDR3 has 14 residues. Trimming left V 6 bases short and J 2 bases short, with 11 bases between. The DNA of the CDR3 is TGTGCCAGCAGCCCCGCAGGGGCTGGAAACACCATATATTTT. Translation gives CASSPAGAGNTIYF.

This chain joins TRBV29-1 and TRBJ2-7; D gene uncertain. The CDR3 covers 14 residues. Trimming took 0 bases from V and 2 from J, leaving 11 bases between them. CDR1 and CDR2 from the germline V gene are SQVTM and ANQGSEA. CDR3 bases: TGCAGCGTTGAAGAGGACGGGCGGACCTACGAGCAGTACTTC. Protein: CSVEEDGRTYEQYF.

DNA for the CDR3: TGTGCCAGCAGTTTCCGGGGAGGAAACACCATATATTTT. Amino acids: CASSFRGGNTIYF. The chain employs TRBV12-3 or TRBV12-4 and TRBJ1-3; D is unclear. CDR3 length: 13 amino acids. Trimming removed 3 bases from V and 4 bases from J, with 7 bases in between.

The V gene is TRBV10-3, the J gene TRBJ1-5; no clear D. V lost 6 bases and J lost 0, with 12 bases in between. Germline V gene lookup returns CDR1 ENHRY and CDR2 SYGVKD. The CDR3 runs to 15 residues. CDR3 sequence (DNA): TGTGCCATCAGCCAGATGGAAGGTAGCAATCAGCCCCAGCATTTT. Residues: CAISQMEGSNQPQHF.

The gene calls are TRBV19 and TRBJ2-7, with no clear D. This CDR3 has 15 amino acids. V dropped 3 bases and J dropped 2 bases, with 14 bases sitting between them. Germline CDR1 is LNHDA and CDR2 is SQIVND (reference sequence). The CDR3 sequence is CASSIAAEPPYEQYF. DNA for the CDR3: TGTGCCAGTAGTATCGCGGCAGAACCCCCCTACGAGCAGTACTTC.

The V gene is TRBV19, the J gene TRBJ1-5; the D is unclear. V was cut by 10 bases and J by 7 bases, with 17 bases left in between. CDR3 length: 13 residues. Germline CDR1 and CDR2: LNHDA and SQIVND (reference sequence). For the CDR3, the DNA is TGTGCCACCGAGGATCGGCCTGGGCAGCCCCAGCATTTT. It codes for CATEDRPGQPQHF.

This clone has just one count. The rearrangement joins TRBV4-3 to TRBJ2-7; TRBD2 matches at 7 bases. The trim removed 2 bases at V and 2 bases at J, leaving 6 bases unmatched. CDR1 is LGHNA, CDR2 YSLEER, per germline. The CDR3 extends over 15 amino acids. Here the CDR3 DNA reads TGCGCCAGCAGCCAATCGTCTAGCGGAACCTACGAGCAGTACTTC. It is translated as CASSQSSSGTYEQYF.

The sample holds one count of this clone. V is TRBV27 and J is TRBJ2-3; D remains ambiguous. V was trimmed by 2 bases and J by 5 bases, leaving 14 bases between them. This CDR3 spans 15 amino acids. Germline CDR1 MNHEY, CDR2 SMNVEV (reference sequence). CDR3 nucleotides: TGTGCCAGCAGTTTAAGACCTAATGTCAGAGATACGCAGTATTTT. This translates into CASSLRPNVRDTQYF.

V gene TRBV2 combines with J gene TRBJ1-2, with D unresolved. Germline values: CDR1 SNHLY, CDR2 FYNNEI. There are 14 residues in the CDR3. Trimming stripped 6 bases from V and 3 bases from J, with 14 bases between. As DNA, the CDR3 is TGTGCCAGCAGACCTTTTACCGGGGACTATGGCTACACCTTC. Translating gives CASRPFTGDYGYTF. The full variable domain, rest sourced from reference TRBV2 and TRBJ1-2, is EPEVTQTPSHQVTQMGQEVILRCVPISNHLYFYWYRQILGQKVEFLVSFYNNEISEKSEIFDDQFSVERPDGSNFTLKIRSTKLEDSAMYFCASRPFTGDYGYTFGSGTRLTVV.

The chain combines TRBV10-3 with TRBJ1-1; D perhaps matches TRBD1 (5 bases). Trimming pared 9 bases from V and 1 base from J, leaving 18 bases between. CDR1 ENHRY and CDR2 SYGVKD come from the germline V gene. This CDR3 has 15 residues. The CDR3 DNA follows: TGTGCCATAAGGGCCCGGGAGGGGCCGAACACTGAAGCTTTCTTT. Amino acid sequence: CAIRAREGPNTEAFF.

The chain combines TRBV29-1 with TRBJ2-2; 7 nucleotides align to TRBD1. The germline gives CDR1 SQVTM, CDR2 ANQGSEA. The CDR3 covers 16 residues. The V gene end was trimmed by 1 base and the J gene end by 5 bases; junction bases not matched to a gene: 10. CDR3 nucleotide sequence: TGCAGCGTTGAAGGGGAGACAGGGCCTAAAACCGGGGAGCTGTTTTTT. It encodes CSVEGETGPKTGELFF.

This chain joins TRBV7-9 and TRBJ2-7, with no clear D. Germline V gene sequence: CDR1 SEHNR, CDR2 FQNEAQ (reference sequence). The CDR3 spans 11 residues. V lost 4 bases, J lost 1 base, and 2 bases lay in between. The CDR3 is CASSWSYEQYF. In nucleotides, the CDR3 is TGTGCCAGCAGCTGGTCCTACGAGCAGTACTTC.

This clone was detected once. The rearrangement joins TRBV6-5 to TRBJ1-1; 7 bases match TRBD1. Germline lookup yields CDR1 MNHEY and CDR2 SVGAGI. V shed 6 bases and J 11 bases; nucleotides not matched to a gene: 9. CDR3 size: 12 residues. CDR3 nucleotide sequence: TGTGCCAGCAGCATCGACAGGGTTGTGGCTTTCTTT. Protein product: CASSIDRVVAFF.

The chain carries TRBV5-1 and TRBJ2-4, with D possibly TRBD1 on 6 matching bases. This CDR3 is built from 13 residues. The V and J ends lost 4 bases and 4 bases respectively, with 9 bases between them. Germline V gene sequence: CDR1 SGHRS, CDR2 YFSETQ. The CDR3 bases are TGCGCCAGCAGCGCAGGACAGAAAAACATTCAGTACTTC. Protein: CASSAGQKNIQYF. The full variable domain, with the rest looked up from reference TRBV5-1 and TRBJ2-4, is KAGVTQTPRYLIKTRGQQVTLSCSPISGHRSVSWYQQTPGQGLQFLFEYFSETQRNKGNFPGRFSGRQFSNSRSEMNVSTLELGDSALYLCASSAGQKNIQYFGAGTRLSVL.

The gene calls are TRBV3-1 (or the pseudogene TRBV3-2) and TRBJ1-3; D possibly corresponds to TRBD1 (6 bases). V was cut by 0 bases and J by 2 bases, with 8 bases left in between. In germline, CDR1 is LGHDT, CDR2 YNNKEL (reference sequence). The CDR3 is 15 residues long. The chain's CDR3 is CASSQEGGTGNTIYF. The CDR3 bases are TGTGCCAGCAGCCAAGAAGGGGGGACTGGAAACACCATATATTTT.

The chain carries TRBV9 and TRBJ1-1; unclear D gene. Germline lookup yields CDR1 SGDLS and CDR2 YYNGEE. There are 14 residues in the CDR3. V lost 0 bases to trimming and J lost 4 bases, with 10 bases between them. CDR3 bases: TGTGCCAGCAGCGTAGCTTCGAGTTCCACTGAAGCTTTCTTT. Its protein is CASSVASSSTEAFF. The full variable domain, completed using reference TRBV9 and TRBJ1-1, is DSGVTQTPKHLITATGQRVTLRCSPRSGDLSVYWYQQSLDQGLQFLIQYYNGEERAKGNILERFSAQQFPDLHSELNLSSLELGDSALYFCASSVASSSTEAFFGQGTRLTVV.

The chain recombines TRBV27 with TRBJ1-4; D gene ambiguous. The CDR3 contains 16 residues. Trimming shortened V by 9 bases and J by 0 bases, and 17 bases separated the two germline ends. CDR1 is MNHEY, CDR2 SMNVEV, per germline (reference sequence). The CDR3 sequence: CASSSWGGTTNEKLFF. The CDR3 DNA sequence: TGTGCCAGTAGCAGTTGGGGTGGGACAACTAATGAAAAACTGTTTTTT.

The chain carries TRBV27 and TRBJ1-5, with 8 nucleotides matching TRBD1. V lost 1 base, J lost 5 bases, and 1 base stayed unmatched. Germline V gives CDR1 MNHEY, CDR2 SMNVEV (reference sequence). This CDR3 region has 14 residues. The DNA of the CDR3 is TGTGCCAGCAGTTTATTACAGGGGGATCAGCCCCAGCATTTT. As protein: CASSLLQGDQPQHF.

The chain combines TRBV27 with TRBJ2-3; a weak D match, TRBD1 (5 bases). Germline values: CDR1 MNHEY, CDR2 SMNVEV (reference sequence). The CDR3 length is 16 residues. Trimming shortened V by 5 bases and J by 0 bases, and 15 bases separated the two germline ends. CDR3 sequence reads: CASSPPGITSTDTQYF. The CDR3 bases are TGTGCCAGCAGTCCCCCAGGGATAACTAGCACAGATACGCAGTATTTT.

This sequence joins TRBV2 and TRBJ1-2; D call uncertain. Trimming removed 6 bases from V and 4 bases from J, with 18 bases in between. This CDR3 is 15 amino acids long. CDR1 is SNHLY and CDR2 is FYNNEI in the germline V gene. DNA for the CDR3: TGTGCCAGCAGCCCCGCAGTAGCCCGCCTCTATGGCTACACCTTC. Protein sequence: CASSPAVARLYGYTF. Using reference TRBV2 and TRBJ1-2 for the parts outside the CDR3, the full variable domain is EPEVTQTPSHQVTQMGQEVILRCVPISNHLYFYWYRQILGQKVEFLVSFYNNEISEKSEIFDDQFSVERPDGSNFTLKIRSTKLEDSAMYFCASSPAVARLYGYTFGSGTRLTVV.

This sequence joins TRBV10-1 and TRBJ2-5; no reliable D call. V was trimmed by 0 bases and J by 0 bases, leaving 8 bases between them. The CDR3 consists of 15 residues. Per the germline V gene, CDR1 is WNHNN and CDR2 is SYGVQD (reference sequence). The CDR3 DNA follows: TGCGCCAGCAGTGAGTCCGTGGGCTACCAAGAGACCCAGTACTTC. Residues: CASSESVGYQETQYF.

The V call is TRBV5-1, the J call TRBJ1-5; TRBD1 is a possible D gene (5 bases). Trimming shortened V by 1 base and J by 5 bases, and 13 bases separated the two germline ends. The CDR3 has 15 amino acids. Per the germline V gene, CDR1 is SGHRS and CDR2 is YFSETQ. The CDR3 bases are TGCGCCAGCAGCTTGTCGGGCAGGGTGGATCAGCCCCAGCATTTT. This sequence encodes CASSLSGRVDQPQHF.

The chain combines TRBV14 with TRBJ2-3; the match to TRBD2 covers 10 bases. V was clipped by 4 bases and J by 6 bases; unmatched bases: 4. The CDR3 extends over 14 amino acids. Germline CDR1 and CDR2: SGHDN and FVKESK. For the CDR3, the DNA is TGTGCCAGCAGCCTTAGCGGGAGGTGGGATACGCAGTATTTT. Its translation is CASSLSGRWDTQYF.

This rearrangement joins TRBV27 to TRBJ2-1, with 14 nucleotides matching TRBD2. CDR1 is MNHEY and CDR2 is SMNVEV in the germline V gene (reference sequence). J was trimmed by 5 bases and V by 4 bases; bases with no gene match: 4. There are 16 residues in the CDR3. This CDR3 reads CASSSGLAGANNEQFF. CDR3 in DNA: TGTGCCAGCAGTTCGGGACTAGCGGGAGCCAACAATGAGCAGTTCTTC.